This entry lists 23 T cell receptor beta chains sequenced from one sample in a study of vaccination effects on CD4 cells after COVID-19. The ViraFEST assay expanded antigen-specific CD4+ T cells with viral peptide pools before sequencing. Cells that had been cultured for approximately eleven days were the source of isolated CD4+ T cells. Participants were vaccinated with two doses of either the BNT162b2 or mRNA-1273 vaccine. These receptors lack a known antigen. The data were produced by immunoSEQ multiplex PCR, yet TCRdb's version contains in-frame clones alone and is incomplete. The sample lists approximately 13,000 clones, about 72% seen once, with 9.9% in the top ten. The source material was CD4+ T cells from PBMCs cultured with SARS-CoV-2 spike peptides, sampled after COVID-19 vaccination. These receptor sequences come from a human donor who received a COVID-19 vaccine.

V is TRBV24-1 and J is TRBJ2-1; 9 bases are a match to TRBD2. Trimming cost V 3 bases and J 8 bases; bases outside gene matches: 13. Germline CDR1 reads KGHDR; CDR2 reads SFDVKD. The length of the CDR3 is 17 residues. Here the CDR3 reads CATSDLKSGGPMDEQFF. The CDR3 DNA follows: TGTGCCACCAGTGATCTTAAAAGCGGGGGGCCTATGGATGAGCAGTTCTTC.

The chain couples TRBV7-2 to TRBJ2-5; D is unclear. The CDR3 runs 12 residues. Trimming pared 5 bases from V and 7 bases from J, leaving 11 bases between. Germline CDR1 reads SGHTA; CDR2 reads FQGNSA. The CDR3 bases are TGTGCCAGCAGCCCCGTTGTGGGGACCCAGTACTTC. Its translation: CASSPVVGTQYF.

The chain couples TRBV7-9 to TRBJ2-3, with 7 bases that match TRBD2. This CDR3 has 13 amino acids. The V gene's germline CDR1 is SEHNR and CDR2 FQNEAQ (reference sequence). Trimming took 1 base from V and 6 from J; bases not matched to a gene: 1. The CDR3 sequence: CASSLGREDTQYF. The DNA of the CDR3 is TGTGCCAGCAGCTTAGGGCGGGAGGATACGCAGTATTTT.

The chain uses TRBV18 and TRBJ2-2; 8 nucleotides align to TRBD2. Germline loops: CDR1 KGHSH, CDR2 LQKENI. This CDR3 spans 15 amino acids. Trimming removed 3 bases from V and 0 bases from J; junction bases left unmatched: 0. The CDR3 region has the DNA TGTGCCAGCTCACCGGGACTAGCGAACACCGGGGAGCTGTTTTTT. This gives the protein CASSPGLANTGELFF.

CDR3 nucleotides: TGTGCCTGGAGCACCGACAGCCTTGGGGCCAACGTCCTGACTTTC. This encodes CAWSTDSLGANVLTF. The J gene is TRBJ2-6, the V gene TRBV30; D may be TRBD1 (5 bases). V lost 3 bases and J lost 3, with 12 bases in between. Germline values: CDR1 GTSNPN, CDR2 SVGIG (reference sequence). The CDR3 sequence is 15 residues long.

This chain uses TRBV5-1 with TRBJ2-5; D perhaps matches TRBD2 (6 bases). The CDR3 spans 14 residues. Germline V gene sequence: CDR1 SGHRS, CDR2 YFSETQ. V was clipped by 1 base and J by 2 bases, with 9 bases between them. CDR3 nucleotides: TGCGCCAGCAGCTTGTCAGGGACTCAAGAGACCCAGTACTTC. Protein sequence: CASSLSGTQETQYF. The full variable domain, in which reference TRBV5-1 and TRBJ2-5 provide the parts outside the CDR3, is KAGVTQTPRYLIKTRGQQVTLSCSPISGHRSVSWYQQTPGQGLQFLFEYFSETQRNKGNFPGRFSGRQFSNSRSEMNVSTLELGDSALYLCASSLSGTQETQYFGPGTRLLVL.

This chain connects TRBV30 to TRBJ2-1; 10 nucleotides align to TRBD2. The trim removed 3 bases at V and 4 bases at J, leaving 9 bases unmatched. The CDR3 is 16 amino acids. Germline-derived CDR1 and CDR2 are GTSNPN and SVGIG (reference sequence). CDR3 residues: CAWRDRTSGHYNEQFF. The CDR3 bases are TGTGCCTGGAGAGACCGGACTAGCGGCCATTACAATGAGCAGTTCTTC.

The chain recombines TRBV7-9 with TRBJ2-3; 7 positions agree with TRBD2. The V and J ends lost 4 bases and 0 bases, in that order; junction bases with no gene match: 4. Germline assignment: CDR1 SEHNR and CDR2 FQNEAQ (reference sequence). This CDR3 has 15 amino acids. This chain's CDR3 is CASSWEGLSTDTQYF. The CDR3 nucleotides are TGTGCCAGCAGCTGGGAGGGCCTAAGCACAGATACGCAGTATTTT.

This clone has a handful of counts. The chain has TRBV24-1 and TRBJ2-1; D may be TRBD1 (5 bases). The CDR3 has 16 amino acids. V lost 7 bases and J 9 bases, leaving 24 bases between the germline ends. The germline gives CDR1 KGHDR, CDR2 SFDVKD. In nucleotides, the CDR3 is TGTGCCACCAGGGGATTGGGGCCTCTAGGAATAGGTGAGCAGTTCTTC. It encodes CATRGLGPLGIGEQFF.

This clone was counted only a few times. This chain connects TRBV30 to TRBJ2-3, with D unclear. V lost 0 bases and J 12 bases, leaving 7 bases between the germline ends. Looked up from germline, CDR1 is GTSNPN and CDR2 is SVGIG (reference sequence). The CDR3 covers 10 residues. Written as DNA, the CDR3 is TGTGCCTGGAGTGTACCCCCTCAGTATTTT. Translation: CAWSVPPQYF.

This clone is categorized as medium-sized (0.01 to 0.1%). The gene calls are TRBV30 and TRBJ1-6, with D hard to call. This CDR3 has 16 amino acids. Trimming left V 4 bases short and J 9 bases short, with 22 bases between. Germline V CDR1 and CDR2: GTSNPN, SVGIG (reference sequence). This CDR3 is CAWNRARPGYSSPLHF. The CDR3 nucleotides read TGTGCCTGGAATAGGGCGAGACCAGGATATTCTTCACCCCTCCACTTT.

This clone was seen more than once but under ten times. V and J are TRBV5-8 and TRBJ1-5; no reliable D call. This CDR3 comprises 15 residues. Trimming removed 4 bases from V and 6 bases from J, with 17 bases in between. Looked up from germline, CDR1 is SGHTS and CDR2 is YDEGEE. CDR3: CASSPGERPRQPQHF. CDR3 bases: TGTGCCAGCAGCCCCGGTGAGAGGCCCCGTCAGCCCCAGCATTTT.

There are a few counts of this clone. This chain uses TRBV9 with TRBJ2-5, with 12 bases fitting TRBD1. The CDR3 is 15 residues long. Germline V lookup: CDR1 SGDLS, CDR2 YYNGEE. Trimming took 2 bases from V and 5 from J; bases not matched to a gene: 4. The CDR3 reads CASSVGTGGVETQYF. For the CDR3, the DNA is TGTGCCAGCAGCGTCGGGACAGGGGGCGTGGAGACCCAGTACTTC.

The genes are TRBV11-2 and TRBJ2-3; TRBD2 matches at 7 bases. After removal of 5 bases from V and 6 bases from J, the junction contained 11 bases not matched to a gene. Germline loops: CDR1 SGHAT, CDR2 FQNNGV. This CDR3 region has 15 residues. The CDR3 sequence: CASSGIAGLRDTQYF. The CDR3 DNA follows: TGTGCCAGCAGCGGCATAGCGGGCCTTCGGGATACGCAGTATTTT.

This chain uses TRBV11-3 with TRBJ2-1; 7 bases agree with TRBD1. The CDR3 has 15 residues. Losses at the gene ends were 1 base for V and 1 base for J; bases not matched to a gene: 1. Germline lookup yields CDR1 SGHNT and CDR2 YENEEA. The CDR3 sequence: CASSLGQGSYNEQFF. The CDR3 DNA reads as TGTGCCAGCAGCTTAGGACAGGGATCCTACAATGAGCAGTTCTTC.

In this sample, this clone turned up once. V is TRBV7-9 and J is TRBJ1-1, with TRBD1 matching 10 bases. CDR1 and CDR2 from the germline V gene are SEHNR and FQNEAQ (reference sequence). V was pared by 2 bases and J by 2 bases, with 8 bases of the junction left unmatched. CDR3 length: 17 residues. The CDR3 coding sequence is TGTGCCAGCAGCTTACCGGGGGGGACAGGGGTTAACACTGAAGCTTTCTTT. Its translation: CASSLPGGTGVNTEAFF. Looking up the rest from reference TRBV7-9 and TRBJ1-1 gives the full variable domain: DTGVSQNPRHKITKRGQNVTFRCDPISEHNRLYWYRQTLGQGPEFLTYFQNEAQLEKSRLLSDRFSAERPKGSFSTLEIQRTEQGDSAMYLCASSLPGGTGVNTEAFFGQGTRLTVV.

V is TRBV4-2 and J is TRBJ1-1; 7 bases line up with TRBD1. The germline gives CDR1 LGHNA, CDR2 YNFKEQ. CDR3 length equals 19 residues. The V gene end was trimmed by 4 bases and the J gene end by 0 bases; junction bases not matched to a gene: 17. CDR3 in amino acids: CASSPIKRTGEGMNTEAFF. In nucleotides, the CDR3 is TGTGCCAGCAGCCCCATAAAGAGGACAGGTGAGGGGATGAACACTGAAGCTTTCTTT.

The rearrangement links TRBV30 to TRBJ1-2, with D possibly being TRBD1 (5 bases). Per the germline V gene, CDR1 is GTSNPN and CDR2 is SVGIG (reference sequence). This CDR3 comprises 12 residues. Trimming shortened V by 2 bases and J by 7 bases, and 11 bases separated the two germline ends. The DNA of the CDR3 is TGTGCCTGGAGTCGGGGCCAGGGTGGCTACACCTTC. This sequence encodes CAWSRGQGGYTF.

This chain connects TRBV15 to TRBJ2-5, with D hard to call. The ends were cut back, 0 bases at V and 5 bases at J, with 7 bases in the middle. The CDR3 runs 13 residues. Germline V CDR1 and CDR2: LNHNV, YYDKDF (reference sequence). The CDR3 coding sequence is TGTGCCACCAGCAGAGATCTGTCGGAGACCCAGTACTTC. Its translation is CATSRDLSETQYF.

The count of this clone is one. This chain's CDR3 is CSASGTREQYF. For the CDR3, the DNA is TGCAGTGCTTCAGGGACTCGGGAGCAGTACTTC. The chain couples TRBV20-1 to TRBJ2-7, with D possibly matching TRBD2 (6 bases). The CDR3 spans 11 residues. CDR1 is DFQATT, CDR2 SNEGSKA, per germline (reference sequence). The V end was cut by 5 bases, the J end by 7 bases, with 12 bases between.

This sequence joins TRBV5-1 and TRBJ2-2; D perhaps matches TRBD1 (6 bases). Germline CDR1 SGHRS, CDR2 YFSETQ. The CDR3 has 15 residues. V lost 0 bases to trimming and J lost 3 bases, with 9 bases between them. The CDR3, as DNA: TGCGCCAGCAGCTTGGTGGCAGGGGACACCGGGGAGCTGTTTTTT. Amino acid sequence: CASSLVAGDTGELFF.

The rearrangement links TRBV19 to TRBJ1-2; D is possibly TRBD1 (5 bases). The CDR3 sequence is 15 residues long. Deletions cut 2 bases from V and 2 bases from J, with 12 bases between. Germline CDR1 LNHDA, CDR2 SQIVND (reference sequence). DNA of the CDR3: TGTGCCAGTAGTATATCCGGGACTCAAAACTATGGCTACACCTTC. This translates into CASSISGTQNYGYTF. The full variable domain, with the rest looked up from reference TRBV19 and TRBJ1-2, is DGGITQSPKYLFRKEGQNVTLSCEQNLNHDAMYWYRQDPGQGLRLIYYSQIVNDFQKGDIAEGYSVSREKKESFPLTVTSAQKNPTAFYLCASSISGTQNYGYTFGSGTRLTVV.

The gene calls are TRBV7-2 and TRBJ1-2, with D perhaps TRBD1 (5 bases). Trimming shortened V by 3 bases and J by 8 bases, and 16 bases separated the two germline ends. Germline V gene lookup returns CDR1 SGHTA and CDR2 FQGNSA. The CDR3 extends over 14 amino acids. DNA of the CDR3: TGTGCCAGCAGCTTTCGGTGGAAACGGGGCGGCTACACCTTC. The encoded protein is CASSFRWKRGGYTF. Looking up the rest from reference TRBV7-2 and TRBJ1-2 gives the full variable domain: GAGVSQSPSNKVTEKGKDVELRCDPISGHTALYWYRQSLGQGLEFLIYFQGNSAPDKSGLPSDRFSAERTGGSVSTLTIQRTQQEDSAVYLCASSFRWKRGGYTFGSGTRLTVV.